This T cell receptor beta chain was sequenced for a study of cytomegalovirus exposure and HLA in healthy donors. The table came from immunoSEQ multiplex PCR; TCRdb's copy has only in-frame clones and leaves some out. The sample gives approximately 190,000 clones, about 80% of which show up once; less than 9% is in the top ten. This TCR was sampled from a young man in good health and CMV-seropositive. Material: PBMCs.

The CDR3 nucleotides are TGTGCCAGCAGCCTCTCTAGCGGACCGTACGAGCAGTACTTC. Protein product: CASSLSSGPYEQYF. V and J are TRBV9 and TRBJ2-7, with 7 bases matching TRBD2. The CDR3 runs to 14 residues. V gave up 4 bases and J gave up 4 bases; unmatched junction bases: 8. Germline loops: CDR1 SGDLS, CDR2 YYNGEE.